A single sample is the source of the 23 T cell receptor beta chains below, sequenced in a study of regulatory T cells in long-lasting Graves disease. Time point denoted: newly diagnosed GD, antithyroid drugs for less than 3 months. Following extraction of RNA from PBMCs, that RNA was used to make the TCR library. Arm-PCR of CDR3 regions with iRepertoire HTBI primers generated TCR beta libraries. TCRdb reprocessed the multiplex PCR reads via MiXCR and lists one record per CDR3 protein. Counted here are 510,000 or so distinct CDR3 sequences, 12% occurring once; the ten biggest clones make up roughly 9.3%. The data also belong to a second study, concerning T cells in Graves' hyperthyroidism and ophthalmopathy.

Sequencing was performed on peripheral blood mononuclear cells (PBMCs), taken at new diagnosis, from a patient treated with antithyroid drugs. The receptor source for this set is a woman in her 30s with Graves disease.

This clonotype came up many times. This rearrangement joins TRBV30 to TRBJ2-3, with a weak D call TRBD2 (6 bases). CDR1 GTSNPN and CDR2 SVGIG come from the germline V gene (reference sequence). The CDR3 has 13 residues. With 0 bases removed from V and 10 bases from J, the gap between germline ends came to 14 bases. CDR3 sequence reads: CAWSVRREFAQYF. The CDR3 DNA reads as TGTGCCTGGAGTGTGCGACGGGAGTTCGCGCAGTATTTT.

This clonotype was counted ten times or more. The V call is TRBV29-1, the J call TRBJ2-1; 7 bases map to TRBD2. V trimming: 6 bases; J trimming: 6 bases; junction bases outside the gene matches: 11. CDR1 is SQVTM, CDR2 ANQGSEA, per germline. The CDR3 is 14 amino acids. The CDR3 is CSVDPSGGGNEQFF. The CDR3 bases are TGCAGCGTAGATCCCTCGGGGGGAGGCAATGAGCAGTTCTTC.

This clonotype was seen many times. The V gene is TRBV30, the J gene TRBJ2-3, with 13 bases that match TRBD2. This CDR3 has 17 residues. Unmatched junction bases numbered 9, after V lost 0 bases and J lost 6 bases. Germline CDR1 and CDR2: GTSNPN and SVGIG (reference sequence). Written as DNA, the CDR3 is TGTGCCTGGAGTGTTACCAGGACTAGCGGGAGCAGGGATACGCAGTATTTT. Its translation: CAWSVTRTSGSRDTQYF.

This clonotype came up many times. This rearrangement joins TRBV12-3 or TRBV12-4 to TRBJ2-7, with TRBD2 identical over 9 bases. The CDR3 is 15 amino acids. V lost 3 bases, J lost 2 bases, and 5 bases stayed unmatched. The CDR3 nucleotides are TGTGCCAGCAGTTTTTCTGCGGGAGGGCCCTACGAGCAGTACTTC. Amino acid sequence: CASSFSAGGPYEQYF.

This clonotype has only a few counts. This chain connects TRBV18 to TRBJ2-5; the match to TRBD1 covers 9 bases. Losses at the gene ends were 5 bases for V and 6 bases for J; bases not matched to a gene: 10. The CDR3 sequence is 15 residues long. Germline V lookup: CDR1 KGHSH, CDR2 LQKENI. CDR3 sequence (DNA): TGTGCCAGCTCATCCGGTTTAGGGACAGGGAAGACCCAGTACTTC. Encoded protein: CASSSGLGTGKTQYF.

Of note for this clonotype: A far larger clone is just one base off, so this is likely a read error. The chain employs TRBV7-2 and TRBJ2-5; D is possibly TRBD2 (6 bases). The J call is doubtful: the DNA matches TRBJ2-1 better. Germline CDR1 is SGHTA and CDR2 is FQGNSA. The CDR3 extends over 14 amino acids. CDR3 region: CASSILGGWHEQFF. The CDR3, as DNA: TGTGCCAGCAGCATCCTTGGGGGGTGGCATGAGCAGTTCTTC.

This clonotype has just one count. A much larger clonotype is one base distant, so this may be a read error. The chain uses TRBV7-6 and TRBJ2-1; 9 bases match TRBD2. The germline V gene encodes CDR1 SGHVS and CDR2 FNYEAQ. V lost 1 base and J lost 8; bases outside the gene matches: 9. The CDR3 runs to 16 residues. Here the CDR3 DNA reads TGTGCCAGCAGCTTAGGGGGCGGGAGGGCCCTAGATGAGCAGTTCTTC. This sequence encodes CASSLGGGRALDEQFF.

This clonotype turned up a few times. The rearrangement links TRBV11-2 to TRBJ1-5; no definite D call. V gave up 2 bases and J gave up 0 bases, with 8 bases separating them. CDR1 and CDR2 (germline): SGHAT, FQNNGV. This CDR3 contains 15 residues. The CDR3 region is CASSLFGNSNQPQHF. In DNA form, the CDR3 reads TGTGCCAGCAGCTTATTCGGGAATAGCAATCAGCCCCAGCATTTT.

This clonotype appeared many times. The chain combines TRBV28 with TRBJ1-2; 12 bases are a match to TRBD1. The V and J ends lost 5 bases and 8 bases, in that order; junction bases with no gene match: 12. From germline, CDR1 is MDHEN and CDR2 SYDVKM. The CDR3 covers 16 residues. The CDR3 here is CASSLLPGQGADGYTF. CDR3 in DNA: TGTGCCAGCAGTCTGTTACCGGGACAGGGGGCGGACGGCTACACCTTC.

This clonotype was counted many times. CDR3 region: CSARYQTTNEQYF. The CDR3 bases are TGCAGTGCTCGATACCAAACTACGAACGAGCAGTACTTC. The rearrangement joins TRBV20-1 to TRBJ2-7; D is ambiguous. The CDR3 is 13 residues long. The germline V gene encodes CDR1 DFQATT and CDR2 SNEGSKA (reference sequence). V dropped 5 bases and J dropped 5 bases, with 16 bases sitting between them.

This clonotype was picked up many times. The CDR3 DNA follows: TGTGCCAGCAGCCTACCGGGACTAGCGGGAGGGAATGAGCAGTTCTTC. Its protein product is CASSLPGLAGGNEQFF. The rearrangement uses TRBV7-3 and TRBJ2-1; 16 bases fit TRBD2. Trimming cost V 5 bases and J 7 bases; bases outside gene matches: 5. The CDR3 has 16 amino acids. Germline V gene lookup returns CDR1 SGHTA and CDR2 FQGTGA.

This chain uses TRBV7-9 with TRBJ2-1; no definite D call. The CDR3 is 15 residues long. V lost 5 bases and J lost 4, with 15 bases in between. Germline V CDR1 and CDR2: SEHNR, FQNEAQ (reference sequence). As DNA, the CDR3 is TGTGCCAGCAGCGCCCCCGGTCTGACTTACAATGAGCAGTTCTTC. Amino acids: CASSAPGLTYNEQFF.

This clonotype was picked up a small number of times. This sequence joins TRBV14 and TRBJ2-2; D unclear. The V end was cut by 6 bases, the J end by 6 bases, with 11 bases between. CDR1 is SGHDN and CDR2 is FVKESK in the germline V gene. The CDR3 totals 13 residues. CDR3 sequence reads: CASSPSFPGELFF. Here the CDR3 DNA reads TGTGCCAGCAGTCCGAGCTTTCCCGGGGAGCTGTTTTTT.

Concerning this clonotype: A much larger clone sits a single nucleotide away, making a read error possible. The J gene is TRBJ2-7, the V gene TRBV6-1; D gene uncertain. Germline V CDR1 and CDR2: MNHNS, SASEGT. This CDR3 has 12 amino acids. The CDR3 sequence is CAGSDMVYEQYF. CDR3 in DNA: TGTGCCGGCAGTGATATGGTTTACGAGCAGTACTTC.

This rearrangement joins TRBV5-1 to TRBJ2-4; tentatively, D is TRBD1 (6 bases). CDR1 and CDR2 (germline): SGHRS, YFSETQ. This CDR3 has 20 amino acids. Trimming took 0 bases from V and 0 from J, leaving 22 bases between them. CDR3 nucleotides: TGCGCCAGCAGCTTGGGGTCTGTCGGCAGGGGAAGACTAGCCAAAAACATTCAGTACTTC. It codes for CASSLGSVGRGRLAKNIQYF. The full variable domain, in which reference TRBV5-1 and TRBJ2-4 provide the parts outside the CDR3, is KAGVTQTPRYLIKTRGQQVTLSCSPISGHRSVSWYQQTPGQGLQFLFEYFSETQRNKGNFPGRFSGRQFSNSRSEMNVSTLELGDSALYLCASSLGSVGRGRLAKNIQYFGAGTRLSVL.

Many counts were recorded for this clonotype. The rearrangement joins TRBV12-3 or TRBV12-4 to TRBJ2-5, with 7 bases identical to TRBD2. Losses at the gene ends were 6 bases for V and 4 bases for J; bases not matched to a gene: 8. CDR3 length: 14 amino acids. The DNA for the CDR3 is TGTGCCAGCAGACTTACTAGCGACTCAGAGACCCAGTACTTC. Translated, it gives CASRLTSDSETQYF.

The J gene is TRBJ2-5, the V gene TRBV11-3; D not resolved. Trimming took 2 bases from V and 2 from J, leaving 9 bases between them. Germline V gives CDR1 SGHNT, CDR2 YENEEA. The CDR3 extends over 14 amino acids. CDR3: CASSLIRSQETQYF. The CDR3 bases are TGTGCCAGCAGCTTAATTCGCTCGCAAGAGACCCAGTACTTC.

This clonotype was seen ten or more times. The chain is built from TRBV12-3 or TRBV12-4 and TRBJ1-5, with D unresolved. The CDR3 length is 15 residues. The V end was cut by 2 bases, the J end by 0 bases, with 8 bases between. The CDR3 reads CASSLSGSSNQPQHF. For the CDR3, the DNA is TGTGCCAGCAGTTTATCAGGTTCTAGCAATCAGCCCCAGCATTTT.

V usage is TRBV4-1 and J usage is TRBJ2-1; 8 nucleotides align to TRBD2. Germline CDR1 and CDR2: MGHRA and YSYEKL. Losses at the gene ends were 5 bases for V and 7 bases for J; bases not matched to a gene: 7. The CDR3 runs 14 residues. CDR3 nucleotides: TGCGCCAGCAGCAAATTACTAGCGGCAAATGAGCAGTTCTTC. This gives the protein CASSKLLAANEQFF.

V gene TRBV11-2 combines with J gene TRBJ2-1; TRBD2 might be the D (5 bases). The germline CDR1 and CDR2 sequences are SGHAT and FQNNGV. Trimming left V 0 bases short and J 6 bases short, with 12 bases between. The CDR3 sequence is 15 residues long. The CDR3 reads CASSLDGRVGNEQFF. CDR3 nucleotide sequence: TGTGCCAGCAGCTTAGATGGGCGGGTTGGCAATGAGCAGTTCTTC.

This clonotype has ten or more counts. The rearrangement links TRBV13 to TRBJ2-3; no definite D call. From germline, CDR1 is PRHDT and CDR2 FYEKMQ (reference sequence). This CDR3 region has 13 residues. Trimming left V 5 bases short and J 9 bases short, with 15 bases between. The CDR3 DNA reads as TGTGCCAGCAGCCCCAGCCTGGACGGAACGCAGTATTTT. It codes for CASSPSLDGTQYF.

At least ten counts were recorded for this clonotype. The chain couples TRBV20-1 to TRBJ2-3; D remains unclear. Germline CDR1 is DFQATT and CDR2 is SNEGSKA (reference sequence). This CDR3 region has 13 residues. V shed 2 bases and J shed 0 bases, with 6 bases lying between them. The CDR3 loop is CSARSRSTDTQYF. CDR3 DNA: TGCAGTGCTAGATCGCGGAGCACAGATACGCAGTATTTT.

This clonotype was seen many times. The chain couples TRBV27 to TRBJ2-7; no reliable D call. The CDR3 totals 14 residues. The V end was cut by 2 bases, the J end by 0 bases, with 8 bases between. Germline V gene lookup returns CDR1 MNHEY and CDR2 SMNVEV (reference sequence). In DNA, the CDR3 is TGTGCCAGCAGTTTAGCGGTTCCCTCCTACGAGCAGTACTTC. Translated: CASSLAVPSYEQYF.